This T cell receptor (beta chain) comes out of a study of shared clonotypes between healthy human individuals. The assay was immunoSEQ multiplex PCR, and TCRdb's table has in-frame clones only and misses some. Of 1.5 million to 1.9 million clones detected, nearly 99% appear once; the ten largest clones hold 0.4% to 0.55%. Comments on this clone: Its antigen is undetermined.

General study results and limits: Expectations were that clonotype sharing among donors would be affected by sequencing depth.

CDR3 length equals 15 residues. The germline V and J ends were trimmed by 6 bases and 5 bases, with 17 bases remaining between them. The germline gives CDR1 MNHNS, CDR2 SASEGT. This rearrangement joins TRBV6-1 to TRBJ1-5, with a weak D call TRBD1 (5 bases). This TCR derives from a man between 25 and 39 years old in good health. The sequenced sample was naive CD4+ T cells sorted from blood. Described subset: CD45RA+ positively selected. The CDR3 spells CASSRGVAEDQPQHF. The CDR3 nucleotides are TGTGCCAGCAGCCGAGGGGTGGCAGAAGATCAGCCCCAGCATTTT.